The 2 T cell receptor beta chains reported below all come from one sample, sequenced in a study of T cell repertoires in cytomegalovirus infection. The antigens these receptors bind are not known. A single record per CDR3 protein comes from TCRdb applying MiXCR to the reads. The data show about 60,000 distinct CDR3 sequences, around 21% seen once. This material consisted of CD8+ T cells from cultured PBMCs, taken from culture after CMV antigen stimulation. The origin of the receptors is a human donor in good health (CMV status not recorded). Some clones in this sample may be carry-over from other donors' samples.

The rearrangement joins TRBV12-3 or TRBV12-4 to TRBJ1-2; D is ambiguous. V lost 5 bases, J lost 8 bases, and 12 bases lay in between. The CDR3 has 12 amino acids. The CDR3 DNA sequence: TGTGCCAGCAGTCTTACCCCCCGAGGCTACACCTTC. It yields the protein CASSLTPRGYTF.

This clonotype was detected ten times or more. The V and J genes are TRBV29-1 and TRBJ2-4; D could derive from TRBD1 or TRBD2 (5 bases each). This CDR3 is built from 12 residues. Germline assignment: CDR1 SQVTM and CDR2 ANQGSEA. V shed 4 bases and J shed 8 bases, with 12 bases lying between them. The CDR3 bases are TGCAGCGTTGGGGACGGACGAGACATTCAGTACTTC. Encoded protein: CSVGDGRDIQYF.